This T cell receptor (beta chain) was captured in a study of blood T cells in healthy people across ages. Study results and caveats: There was a strong correlation between TCR beta diversity and naive T cell percentage. CMV status of donors was not determined, possibly confounding expanded clonotype changes.

A sample-barcoded 5' primer and a J-beta primer mix were used in a second PCR of roughly 7 to 12 cycles. Every sample produced at least 2.5 million CDR3-containing paired-end reads. TCRdb re-derived calls from the 5' RACE reads in MiXCR, one entry per CDR3 protein. The table has about 680,000 distinct CDR3 sequences, roughly 50% seen once. This clonotype was counted between two and nine times. Its antigen is currently unknown. Donors were systemically healthy Caucasian individuals from Russia aged roughly 6 to 90 years. This CDR3 has 16 residues. The germline V gene encodes CDR1 LGHNA and CDR2 YSLEER. V shed 0 bases, J shed 2 bases, and the junction held 2 bases outside the gene matches.

The receptor was derived from a woman in her fifties or sixties in good health. Material for sequencing was blood. The chain joins TRBV4-3 to TRBJ2-3; 10 bases are a match to TRBD2. The CDR3 nucleotides read TGCGCCAGCAGCCAAGAAACTAGCGGGGTCACAGATACGCAGTATTTT. It specifies CASSQETSGVTDTQYF.